This T cell receptor beta chain originates from a study of cytotoxic CD8 clonotypes in ibrutinib-treated CLL. Across the study: Collecting the response samples happened after a median 12 months of treatment, with a range of 6 to 36.

Broader study findings: Sustained-remission and progressing patients diverged in sampling times. On treatment, the uncommon public clonotypes contracted or remained stable.

Generated by immunoSEQ multiplex PCR, the TCRdb table keeps only in-frame clones and is missing some. The table has roughly 100,000 clones, approximately 80% seen once. The table lists this clone with a count of one. Antigen unknown. The specimen was PBMCs, collected after 12 months of ibrutinib treatment. The sequence derives from a human donor with chronic lymphocytic leukemia.

CDR3 amino acids: CASSPGTEYGYTF. The CDR3 DNA reads as TGTGCCAGTAGCCCCGGGACAGAATATGGCTACACCTTC. The J gene is TRBJ1-2, the V gene TRBV19; 7 bases agree with TRBD1. Trimming took 6 bases from V and 5 from J; bases not matched to a gene: 6. Looked up from germline, CDR1 is LNHDA and CDR2 is SQIVND (reference sequence). The CDR3 runs 13 residues.